This T cell receptor beta chain is from a study of blood T cell repertoires in COVID-19. The method was immunoSEQ multiplex PCR; TCRdb's version includes in-frame clones alone and lacks a portion of them. The sample yields about 180,000 clones, around 85% seen once. V dropped 5 bases and J dropped 0; count of bases not matched to a gene: 17. CDR3 length equals 19 residues. CDR1 is SEHNR, CDR2 FQNEAQ, per germline (reference sequence). The receptor was isolated from a man aged 35-49 years who had recovered from COVID-19. Sequencing was done on a sample of PBMCs or T cells enriched from blood (not recorded which). The chain combines TRBV7-9 with TRBJ2-5, with 8 bases lining up with TRBD1. The DNA for the CDR3 is TGTGCCAGCAGCCCTCAGGGGGCTCTCCGGCTCAGCGACCAAGAGACCCAGTACTTC. Protein: CASSPQGALRLSDQETQYF. Supplemented by reference TRBV7-9 and TRBJ2-5, the full variable domain reads DTGVSQNPRHKITKRGQNVTFRCDPISEHNRLYWYRQTLGQGPEFLTYFQNEAQLEKSRLLSDRFSAERPKGSFSTLEIQRTEQGDSAMYLCASSPQGALRLSDQETQYFGPGTRLLVL.